This T cell receptor (beta chain) was sequenced for a study of early T cells in non-severe SARS-CoV-2 infection. On the study more broadly: With bulk RNA from unsorted whole blood as input, sequencing yielded unpaired chains.

Germline V gene lookup returns CDR1 SGHRS and CDR2 YFSETQ. This CDR3 is built from 14 residues. Trimming removed 0 bases at V and 4 bases at J, with 8 bases between. Attachment of unique molecular identifiers to individual cDNA molecules was performed. One entry per CDR3 protein, called by TCRdb with MiXCR from the 5' RACE reads. The table shows about 70,000 distinct CDR3 sequences, with approximately 10% occurring only once. Sequenced: whole blood. The V gene is TRBV5-1, the J gene TRBJ2-4; D ambiguous. The receptor was isolated from an adult who was a healthcare worker with PCR-confirmed SARS-CoV-2 infection or an uninfected control (not recorded which). The chain's CDR3 is CASSLEEGKNIQYF. In nucleotides, the CDR3 is TGCGCCAGCAGCTTGGAAGAAGGGAAAAACATTCAGTACTTC.